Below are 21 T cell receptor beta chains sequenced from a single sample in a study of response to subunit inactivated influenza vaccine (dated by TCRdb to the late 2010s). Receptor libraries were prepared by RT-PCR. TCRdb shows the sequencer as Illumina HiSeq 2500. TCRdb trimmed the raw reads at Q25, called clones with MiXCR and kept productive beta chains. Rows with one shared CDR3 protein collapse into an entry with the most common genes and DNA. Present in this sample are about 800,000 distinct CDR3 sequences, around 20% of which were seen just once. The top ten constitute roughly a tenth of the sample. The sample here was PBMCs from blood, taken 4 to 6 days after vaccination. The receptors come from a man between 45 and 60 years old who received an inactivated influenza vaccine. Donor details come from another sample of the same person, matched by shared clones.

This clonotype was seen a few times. The DNA for the CDR3 is TGTGCCATCAGTGATCCCCGACGGGACGCCACAGATACGCAGTATTTT. It encodes CAISDPRRDATDTQYF. The rearrangement links TRBV10-3 to TRBJ2-3; D is tentatively TRBD1 or TRBD2 (5 bases each). Germline V gives CDR1 ENHRY, CDR2 SYGVKD. CDR3 length equals 16 residues. Trimming removed 3 bases at V and 2 bases at J, with 15 bases between.

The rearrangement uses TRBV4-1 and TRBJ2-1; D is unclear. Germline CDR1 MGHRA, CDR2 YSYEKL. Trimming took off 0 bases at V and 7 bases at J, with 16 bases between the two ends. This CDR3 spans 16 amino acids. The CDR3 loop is CASSQDSSRVGNEQFF. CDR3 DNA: TGCGCCAGCAGCCAAGATAGTAGTCGGGTGGGGAATGAGCAGTTCTTC.

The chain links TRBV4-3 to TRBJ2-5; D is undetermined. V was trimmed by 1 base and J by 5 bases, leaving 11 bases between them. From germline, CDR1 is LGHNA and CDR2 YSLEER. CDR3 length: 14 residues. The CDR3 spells CASSQAHNGETQYF. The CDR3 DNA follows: TGCGCCAGCAGCCAAGCCCATAATGGTGAGACCCAGTACTTC.

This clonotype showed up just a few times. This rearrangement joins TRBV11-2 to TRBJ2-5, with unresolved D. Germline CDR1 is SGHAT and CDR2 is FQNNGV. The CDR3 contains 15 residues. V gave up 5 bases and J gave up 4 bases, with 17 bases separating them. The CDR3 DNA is TGTGCCAGCAGCCACGAGGACCTCGCCGCAGAGACCCAGTACTTC. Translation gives CASSHEDLAAETQYF.

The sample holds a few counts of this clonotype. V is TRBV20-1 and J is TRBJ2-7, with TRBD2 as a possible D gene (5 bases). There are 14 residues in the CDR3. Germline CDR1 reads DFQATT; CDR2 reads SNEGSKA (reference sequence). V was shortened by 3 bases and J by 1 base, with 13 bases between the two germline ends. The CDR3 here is CSASKSGVSYEQYF. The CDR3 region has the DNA TGCAGTGCTAGTAAAAGCGGAGTATCCTACGAGCAGTACTTC.

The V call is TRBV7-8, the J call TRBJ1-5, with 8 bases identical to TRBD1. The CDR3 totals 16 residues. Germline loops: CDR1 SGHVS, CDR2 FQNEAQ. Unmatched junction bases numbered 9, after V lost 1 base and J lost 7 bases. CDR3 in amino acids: CASSLGAGGGRQPQHF. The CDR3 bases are TGTGCCAGCAGCTTAGGGGCAGGGGGCGGTAGGCAGCCCCAGCATTTT.

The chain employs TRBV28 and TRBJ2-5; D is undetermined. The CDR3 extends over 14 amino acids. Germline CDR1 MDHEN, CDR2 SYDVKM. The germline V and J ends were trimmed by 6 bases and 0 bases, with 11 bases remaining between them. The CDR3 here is CASRLRGYQETQYF. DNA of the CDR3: TGTGCCAGCAGACTTCGAGGATACCAAGAGACCCAGTACTTC.

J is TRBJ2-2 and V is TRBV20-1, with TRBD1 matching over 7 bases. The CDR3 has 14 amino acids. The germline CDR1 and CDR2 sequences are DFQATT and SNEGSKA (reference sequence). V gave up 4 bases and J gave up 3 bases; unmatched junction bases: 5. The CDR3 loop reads CSANRDRHTGELFF. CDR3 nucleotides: TGCAGTGCTAACCGGGACAGACACACCGGGGAGCTGTTTTTT.

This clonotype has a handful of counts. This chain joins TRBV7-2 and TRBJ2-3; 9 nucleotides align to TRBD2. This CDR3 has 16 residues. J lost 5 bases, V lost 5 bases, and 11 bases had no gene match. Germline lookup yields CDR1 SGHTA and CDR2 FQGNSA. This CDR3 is CASSPVSGSFGDTQYF. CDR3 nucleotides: TGTGCCAGCAGCCCCGTTAGCGGGAGTTTCGGAGATACGCAGTATTTT.

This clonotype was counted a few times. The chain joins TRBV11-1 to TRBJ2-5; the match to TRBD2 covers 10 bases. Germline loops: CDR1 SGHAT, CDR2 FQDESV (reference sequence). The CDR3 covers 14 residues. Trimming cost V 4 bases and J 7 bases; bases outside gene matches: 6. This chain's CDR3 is CASSSSGGAGTQYF. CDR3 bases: TGTGCCAGCAGCTCTAGCGGGGGCGCCGGGACCCAGTACTTC.

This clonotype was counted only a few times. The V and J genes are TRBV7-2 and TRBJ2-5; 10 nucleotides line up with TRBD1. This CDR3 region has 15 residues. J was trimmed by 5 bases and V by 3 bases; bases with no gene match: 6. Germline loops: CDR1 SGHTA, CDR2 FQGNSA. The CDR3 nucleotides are TGTGCCAGCAGCTTTGACAGGGGGCGTCTTGAGACCCAGTACTTC. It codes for CASSFDRGRLETQYF.

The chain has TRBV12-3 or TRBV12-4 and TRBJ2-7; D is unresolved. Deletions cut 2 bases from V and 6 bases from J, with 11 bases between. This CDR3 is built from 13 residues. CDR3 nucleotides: TGTGCCAGCAGTTTAATTCGGACGACCGAGCAGTACTTC. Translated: CASSLIRTTEQYF.

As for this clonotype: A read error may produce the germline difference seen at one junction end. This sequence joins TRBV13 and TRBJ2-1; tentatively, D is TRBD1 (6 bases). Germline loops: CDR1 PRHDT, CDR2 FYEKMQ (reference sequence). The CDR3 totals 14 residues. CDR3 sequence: CASGDKSSYNEHFF. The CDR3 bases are TGTGCCAGCGGGGACAAGAGCTCCTACAATGAGCACTTCTTC.

The CDR3 bases are TGTGCCATCAGCCCCGCTTCACCGTACAGGATCAAGAACACTGAAGCTTTCTTT. Its translation: CAISPASPYRIKNTEAFF. V is TRBV2 and J is TRBJ1-1, with D possibly TRBD1 on 5 matching bases. Germline CDR1 and CDR2: SNHLY and FYNNEI. Deletions cut 10 bases from V and 1 base from J, with 28 bases between. There are 18 residues in the CDR3. Combining the CDR3 with reference TRBV2 and TRBJ1-1 gives the whole variable domain EPEVTQTPSHQVTQMGQEVILRCVPISNHLYFYWYRQILGQKVEFLVSFYNNEISEKSEIFDDQFSVERPDGSNFTLKIRSTKLEDSAMYFCAISPASPYRIKNTEAFFGQGTRLTVV.

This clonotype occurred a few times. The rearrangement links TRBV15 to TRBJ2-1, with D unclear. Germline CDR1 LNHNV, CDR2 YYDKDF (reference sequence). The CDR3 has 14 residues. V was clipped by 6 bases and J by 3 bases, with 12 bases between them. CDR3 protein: CATRLTDLYNEQFF. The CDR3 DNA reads TGTGCCACCAGGCTAACGGACCTCTACAATGAGCAGTTCTTC.

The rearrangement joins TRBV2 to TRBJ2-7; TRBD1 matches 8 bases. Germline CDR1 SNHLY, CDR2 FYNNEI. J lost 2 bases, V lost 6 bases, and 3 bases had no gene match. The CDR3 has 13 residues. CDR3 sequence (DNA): TGTGCCAGCAGGGGACAGGCAGCCTACGAGCAGTACTTC. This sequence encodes CASRGQAAYEQYF.

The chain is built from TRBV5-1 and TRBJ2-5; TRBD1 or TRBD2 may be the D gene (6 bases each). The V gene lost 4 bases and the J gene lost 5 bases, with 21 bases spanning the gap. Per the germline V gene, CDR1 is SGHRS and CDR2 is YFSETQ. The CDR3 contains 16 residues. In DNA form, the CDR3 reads TGCGCCAGCAGCCGGACTACCACAGGGTTAGGGGAGACCCAGTACTTC. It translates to CASSRTTTGLGETQYF. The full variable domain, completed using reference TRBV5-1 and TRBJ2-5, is KAGVTQTPRYLIKTRGQQVTLSCSPISGHRSVSWYQQTPGQGLQFLFEYFSETQRNKGNFPGRFSGRQFSNSRSEMNVSTLELGDSALYLCASSRTTTGLGETQYFGPGTRLLVL.

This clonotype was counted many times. CDR3 nucleotide sequence: TGTGCCAGCAGTGAAGTGAACACTGAAGCTTTCTTT. This translates into CASSEVNTEAFF. The J gene is TRBJ1-1, the V gene TRBV2; D not resolved. The CDR3 extends over 12 amino acids. Germline values: CDR1 SNHLY, CDR2 FYNNEI. The germline V and J ends were trimmed by 1 base and 0 bases, with 0 bases remaining between them.

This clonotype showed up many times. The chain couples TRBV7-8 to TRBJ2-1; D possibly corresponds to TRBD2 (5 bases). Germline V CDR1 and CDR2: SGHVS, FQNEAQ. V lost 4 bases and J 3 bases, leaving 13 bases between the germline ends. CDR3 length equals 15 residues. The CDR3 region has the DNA TGTGCCAGCAGCTCGGAGTGGCGGGTCTACAATGAGCAGTTCTTC. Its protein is CASSSEWRVYNEQFF. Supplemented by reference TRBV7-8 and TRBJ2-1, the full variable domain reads GAGVSQSPRYKVAKRGQDVALRCDPISGHVSLFWYQQALGQGPEFLTYFQNEAQLDKSGLPSDRFFAERPEGSVSTLKIQRTQQEDSAVYLCASSSEWRVYNEQFFGPGTRLTVL.

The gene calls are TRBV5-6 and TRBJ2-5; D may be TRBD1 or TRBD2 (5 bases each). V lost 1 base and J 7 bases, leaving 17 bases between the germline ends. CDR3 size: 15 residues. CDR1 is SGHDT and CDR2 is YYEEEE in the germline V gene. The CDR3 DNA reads TGTGCCAGCAGCTTGCGGGGATCCTTTCAGGGGACCCAGTACTTC. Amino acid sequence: CASSLRGSFQGTQYF.

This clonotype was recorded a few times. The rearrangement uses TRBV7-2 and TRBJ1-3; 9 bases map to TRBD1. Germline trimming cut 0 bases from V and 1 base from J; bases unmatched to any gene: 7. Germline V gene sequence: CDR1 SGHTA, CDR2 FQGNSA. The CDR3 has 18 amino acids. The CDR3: CASSLAGVGTGSGNTIYF. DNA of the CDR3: TGTGCCAGCAGCTTAGCGGGTGTGGGGACAGGGTCTGGAAACACCATATATTTT.